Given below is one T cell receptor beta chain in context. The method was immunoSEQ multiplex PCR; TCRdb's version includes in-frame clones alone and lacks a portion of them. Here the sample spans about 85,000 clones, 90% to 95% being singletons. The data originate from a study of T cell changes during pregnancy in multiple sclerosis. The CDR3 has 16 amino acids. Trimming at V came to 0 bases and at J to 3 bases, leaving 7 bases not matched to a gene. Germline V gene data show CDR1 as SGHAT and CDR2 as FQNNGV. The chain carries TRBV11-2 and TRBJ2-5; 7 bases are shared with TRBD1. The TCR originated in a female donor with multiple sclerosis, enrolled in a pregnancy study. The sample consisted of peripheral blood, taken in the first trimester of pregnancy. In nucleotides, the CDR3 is TGTGCCAGCAGCTTAGATCTGACAGGGACGAAAGAGACCCAGTACTTC. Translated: CASSLDLTGTKETQYF.